This TCR beta chain was recorded in a study of blood T cell repertoires in COVID-19. About the study: Italy, Spain and the United States were the sources of the convalescent and acute COVID-19 samples. Sources were T cells, B-cell-depleted T cells, or PBMCs; the material itself was cDNA or gDNA.

CDR1 is MNHEY, CDR2 SVGAGI, per germline. V shed 8 bases and J 4 bases; nucleotides not matched to a gene: 6. The CDR3 has 13 residues. Study processing details: The authors estimated nucleated cell counts from reference gene primer amplification. Produced via immunoSEQ multiplex PCR; TCRdb's table is partial and in-frame only. V and J calls and clone size are as listed in that table; D and trimming were resolved from the DNA. The table shows 150,000 to 200,000 clones, with approximately 90% occurring only once. Specimen: peripheral blood. This rearrangement joins TRBV6-5 to TRBJ2-7; 9 bases align to TRBD2. This receptor was identified in a man between 18 and 29 years old with acute or convalescent COVID-19. CDR3 in amino acids: CASAAGGRYEQYV. The CDR3 DNA follows: TGTGCCAGCGCAGCGGGGGGCCGGTACGAGCAGTACGTC.